The rows below give T cell receptor beta chains drawn from one sample of a study of metastatic and nonmetastatic thyroid tumors. TCRdb re-clonotyped the PCR reads via MiXCR. The sample has over 55,000 clones, more than 25% seen once. Sequencing input: blood. The receptor source for this set is a female donor with papillary thyroid cancer or a benign thyroid nodule (not recorded which). Some clones in this sample may be carry-over from other donors' samples. CDR3s include the opening cysteine and the closing phenylalanine or tryptophan. The D gene is left open where the match is weak. Clone size is stated in some rows and not others, as once, few, many or a class when expanded.

size,J,D,length,V,CDR3
-,TRBJ2-7,-,13,TRBV20-1,CSARARLSYEQYF
few,TRBJ1-2,-,13,TRBV30,CAWRRTGRYGYTF
-,TRBJ2-7,TRBD2,13,TRBV4-3,CASSAGVPYEQYF
-,TRBJ2-7,-,14,TRBV5-1,CASSLLADSYEQYF
-,TRBJ1-4,-,13,TRBV30,CALGGFTNEKLFF
few,TRBJ1-1,-,14,TRBV7-3,CASSFMTAPTEAFF
medium-sized,TRBJ2-1,-,12,TRBV20-1,CSARGSYNEQFF
-,TRBJ2-7,-,13,TRBV20-1,CSVSGRTAYEQYF
few,TRBJ1-3,-,13,TRBV30,CAWGGGSGNTIYF
-,TRBJ2-2,TRBD2,15,TRBV4-3,CASSQAGSGVGELFF
once,TRBJ2-1,-,14,TRBV7-9,CASSLSVTSNEQFF
few,TRBJ1-2,-,14,TRBV6-2/TRBV6-3,CASSYSHREHGYTF
-,TRBJ1-4,TRBD1,15,TRBV18,CASSPPGQGTEKLFF
medium-sized,TRBJ2-1,TRBD1,15,TRBV6-1,CASDRQGSKGNEQFF
many,TRBJ2-2,-,15,TRBV10-3,CAITPGLPNTGELFF
-,TRBJ2-7,TRBD1,14,TRBV2,CASRADRVGYEQYF
-,TRBJ2-5,-,14,TRBV7-6,CASSSSGGRQTQYF
few,TRBJ2-7,-,15,TRBV20-1,CSARDSTDSSYEQYF
-,TRBJ2-1,TRBD2,18,TRBV24-1,CATSGNTGRLALYNEQFF
-,TRBJ2-1,TRBD1,15,TRBV7-2,CASSLSQGAYNEQFF
-,TRBJ2-7,TRBD2,16,TRBV6-5,CASSYTGVAGGYEQYF
few,TRBJ2-7,-,16,TRBV20-1,CSATPPGLPRGYEQYF
many,TRBJ2-2,-,16,TRBV2,CASRPPTDLRTGELFF
-,TRBJ2-1,TRBD2,19,TRBV4-1,CASSQGLAGGPRSYNEQFF
-,TRBJ2-1,TRBD2,15,TRBV6-1,CASSDLAGASIEQFF
-,TRBJ1-3,-,16,TRBV5-1,CASSFGDLSRGNTIYF
-,TRBJ1-3,-,11,TRBV11-2,CASTDGFTIYF
-,TRBJ1-3,-,15,TRBV30,CAWSVLIGAGNTIYF
-,TRBJ2-2,-,15,TRBV20-1,CSARDGPANTGELFF
-,TRBJ2-3,-,15,TRBV7-2,CASSLTGLSTDTQYF
-,TRBJ1-2,TRBD1,13,TRBV5-6,CASSLGTGLGYTF
-,TRBJ1-5,-,15,TRBV28,CASSLGQWGRQPQHF
medium-sized,TRBJ2-7,TRBD2,14,TRBV6-6,CASSYSLADYEQYF
medium-sized,TRBJ2-4,-,13,TRBV28,CASRGDTQNIQYF
-,TRBJ2-5,TRBD1,14,TRBV6-1,CASSPGTGQETQYF
-,TRBJ2-6,-,14,TRBV18,CASSPYSGANVLTF
-,TRBJ2-3,TRBD2,18,TRBV27,CASSLGLAGGVSTDTQYF
-,TRBJ1-1,-,14,TRBV6-1,CASSTRTGNTEAFF
few,TRBJ2-7,-,15,TRBV27,CASRAIAASSYEQYF
-,TRBJ2-1,-,15,TRBV11-2,CASSFSPPLYGEQFF
-,TRBJ2-5,-,16,TRBV19,CASSRTDRNGRETQYF
few,TRBJ2-3,-,15,TRBV6-1,CASGSGTTSTDTQYF